This record covers a single T cell receptor beta chain. The sample belongs to a study of patients and donors after allogeneic stem cell transplantation. J lost 2 bases, V lost 5 bases, and 6 bases had no gene match. In germline, CDR1 is LGHNA, CDR2 YNFKEQ. The CDR3 is 15 residues long. Each CDR3 protein gets one entry after TCRdb re-called the RT-PCR reads with MiXCR. The sample yields about 150,000 distinct CDR3 sequences, roughly two fifths seen once. Material: blood, either unsorted or a sorted T cell fraction (not recorded which). The clonotype comes from a human donor who was either an allogeneic HSCT recipient or a stem cell or donor lymphocyte infusion donor (not recorded which). It is not recorded whose cells these are; they may come from a transplant donor. The gene calls are TRBV4-2 and TRBJ2-1; 7 bases are a match to TRBD2. The CDR3 protein is CASSSGGNPYNEQFF. Written as DNA, the CDR3 is TGTGCCAGCAGCTCGGGAGGTAACCCCTACAATGAGCAGTTCTTC.